This T cell receptor (beta chain) is drawn from a study of CD8 T cells in ankylosing spondylitis. General study findings and limits: There was reportedly significant enrichment of clones that were disease-linked in matched ankylosing spondylitis synovial fluid. Several highly homologous variants made up a TCR beta motif, and this motif appeared characteristic of ankylosing spondylitis blood.

The CDR3 is made up of 14 amino acids. The junction had 10 bases not matched to a gene; V was cut back by 9 bases and J by 7 bases. Per the germline V gene, CDR1 is KGHDR and CDR2 is SFDVKD. TCRdb reprocessed the 5' RACE reads via MiXCR and lists one record per CDR3 protein. The sample records roughly 280,000 distinct CDR3 sequences, about 19% being singletons. On this clonotype: Its antigen is currently unknown.

The TCR sequence derives from a male donor with ankylosing spondylitis or in good health (not recorded which). Material: blood, either unsorted or a sorted T cell fraction (not recorded which). V gene TRBV24-1 combines with J gene TRBJ2-3, with 9 bases matching TRBD1. The CDR3 region has the DNA TGTGCCACCTCAGTAGGACAGGGGCCGCATACGCAGTATTTT. This encodes CATSVGQGPHTQYF.